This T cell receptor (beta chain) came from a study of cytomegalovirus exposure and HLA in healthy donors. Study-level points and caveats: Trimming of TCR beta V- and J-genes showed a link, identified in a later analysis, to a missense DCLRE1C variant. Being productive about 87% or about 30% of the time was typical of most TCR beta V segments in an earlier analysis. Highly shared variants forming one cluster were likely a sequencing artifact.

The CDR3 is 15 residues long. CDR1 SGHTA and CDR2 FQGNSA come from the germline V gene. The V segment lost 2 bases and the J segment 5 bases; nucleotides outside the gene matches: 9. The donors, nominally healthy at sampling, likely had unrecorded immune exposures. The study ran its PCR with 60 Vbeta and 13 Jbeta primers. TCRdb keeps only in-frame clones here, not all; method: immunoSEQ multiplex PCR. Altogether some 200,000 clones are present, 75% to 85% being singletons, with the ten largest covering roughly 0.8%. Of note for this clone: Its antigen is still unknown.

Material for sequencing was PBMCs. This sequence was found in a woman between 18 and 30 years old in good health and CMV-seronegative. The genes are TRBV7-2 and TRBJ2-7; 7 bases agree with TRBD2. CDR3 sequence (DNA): TGTGCCAGCAGCTTAATGGGGGAGGGCTACGACGAGCAGTACTTC. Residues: CASSLMGEGYDEQYF.